This T cell receptor (beta chain) was retrieved from a study of OX40 agonist ivuxolimab in advanced cancers. For the study at large: Anti-PD-1, anti-PD-L1 or anti-CTLA-4 therapy given earlier was allowed, and approximately 40% had some.

Sequencing used immunoSEQ multiplex PCR; TCRdb keeps in-frame clones, though not all of them. The sample lists around 88,000 clones; approximately 90% were seen once. Germline V gene lookup returns CDR1 WNHNN and CDR2 SYGVQD (reference sequence). The CDR3 is made up of 18 amino acids. With 6 bases clipped from V and 1 base from J, the junction kept 14 bases outside the gene matches. Anyone with autoimmune disease history or systemic immunosuppression was excluded. The source of this sequence is an adult with an advanced solid tumor such as melanoma, head and neck, liver or kidney cancer. Source: CD4+ or CD8+ T cells sorted from blood, taken in a trial of the OX40 agonist ivuxolimab. The chain links TRBV10-1 to TRBJ2-5; 10 positions match TRBD2. The CDR3 sequence: CASRDRPGGTSVQETQYF. For the CDR3, the DNA is TGCGCCAGCAGGGACCGTCCCGGAGGGACTAGCGTCCAAGAGACCCAGTACTTC.